Described below is a single T cell receptor beta chain sequence and its context. After removal of 3 bases from V and 7 bases from J, the junction contained 16 bases not matched to a gene. Per the germline V gene, CDR1 is MNHEY and CDR2 is SVGEGT. The CDR3 runs 18 residues. These data are taken from a study of blood T cell repertoires in COVID-19. Study details: Both acute and convalescent COVID-19 samples were obtained from the United States, Italy and Spain. The cDNA or gDNA used as material had been derived from T cells, B-cell-depleted T cells, or PBMCs.

Authors' methods: Researchers report that nucleated cell counts were estimated from reference gene primer amplification. TCRdb's table, derived via immunoSEQ multiplex PCR, lists solely in-frame clones and lacks some. V, J and clone size are those of that table, while D and trimming were read from the DNA. The data hold about 230,000 clones, with roughly 80% observed a single time. The sample was peripheral blood. The chain joins TRBV6-2 or TRBV6-3 to TRBJ2-1; 9 positions agree with TRBD2. This sequence was found in a woman of 80 years or more with acute or convalescent COVID-19. CDR3 loop: CASSYISTAGGPLNEQFF. The CDR3 nucleotides are TGTGCCAGCAGTTATATTTCGACGGCGGGAGGGCCATTAAATGAGCAGTTCTTC.